Listed here are 19 T cell receptor beta chains from one sample, sequenced in a study of T-cell memory formation after mild COVID-19. Each CDR3 protein is one row after TCRdb ran MiXCR on the 5' RACE reads. Of around 420,000 distinct CDR3 sequences listed, 20% to 30% were seen once; the top ten hold around 9%. Source material: PBMCs or a T cell subset sorted from them (not recorded which). Source of these receptors: an adult woman who had mild COVID-19 (a few samples of this study predate the infection). Cell type and time point are not known.

The chain recombines TRBV4-2 with TRBJ2-7, with 7 bases matching TRBD1. CDR1 is LGHNA, CDR2 YNFKEQ, per germline. The ends lost 1 base at V and 7 bases at J; junction bases unmatched: 4. CDR3 size: 13 residues. The CDR3 here is CASSQGQGWEQYF. The CDR3 bases are TGTGCCAGCAGCCAAGGACAGGGCTGGGAGCAGTACTTC.

A few counts support this clonotype. The CDR3 sequence: CSASKLAGNTGELFF. In DNA form, the CDR3 reads TGCAGTGCTAGTAAACTAGCGGGAAACACCGGGGAGCTGTTTTTT. V usage is TRBV20-1 and J usage is TRBJ2-2, with TRBD2 matching over 10 bases. Germline V gives CDR1 DFQATT, CDR2 SNEGSKA (reference sequence). V lost 3 bases to trimming and J lost 2 bases; unmatched junction nucleotides: 3. The CDR3 extends over 15 amino acids.

The V and J genes are TRBV20-1 and TRBJ1-1; D uncertain. Deletions cut 0 bases from V and 7 bases from J, with 9 bases between. CDR1 and CDR2 (germline): DFQATT, SNEGSKA (reference sequence). The CDR3 spans 12 residues. CDR3 DNA sequence: TGCAGTGCTAGAGATGAGAGGGATGAAGCTTTCTTT. Amino acids: CSARDERDEAFF.

The chain links TRBV27 to TRBJ2-7; D is ambiguous. This CDR3 region has 13 residues. CDR1 MNHEY and CDR2 SMNVEV come from the germline V gene (reference sequence). Trimming left V 3 bases short and J 2 bases short, with 8 bases between. The DNA of the CDR3 is TGTGCCAGCAGTTTTAGGAAGGCCTACGAGCAGTACTTC. Its translation is CASSFRKAYEQYF.

This chain's CDR3 is CASSPPGRHIYNEQFF. CDR3 DNA: TGTGCCAGTAGTCCCCCGGGGAGGCACATCTACAATGAGCAGTTCTTC. The chain employs TRBV19 and TRBJ2-1; perhaps TRBD2 as D (6 bases). This CDR3 is 16 amino acids long. Trimming removed 5 bases from V and 3 bases from J, with 17 bases in between. Germline V gene data show CDR1 as LNHDA and CDR2 as SQIVND (reference sequence). Full variable domain (outside the CDR3, taken from reference TRBV19 and TRBJ2-1): DGGITQSPKYLFRKEGQNVTLSCEQNLNHDAMYWYRQDPGQGLRLIYYSQIVNDFQKGDIAEGYSVSREKKESFPLTVTSAQKNPTAFYLCASSPPGRHIYNEQFFGPGTRLTVL.

This clonotype showed up just a few times. This rearrangement joins TRBV20-1 to TRBJ2-7, with 9 nucleotides matching TRBD2. Germline V gene lookup returns CDR1 DFQATT and CDR2 SNEGSKA (reference sequence). V was clipped by 5 bases and J by 4 bases; unmatched bases: 9. CDR3 length: 14 residues. The CDR3 DNA reads as TGCAGTGCTGTCCCCTTAAGCGGGGGGTACGAGCAGTACTTC. Amino acid sequence: CSAVPLSGGYEQYF.

This clonotype was seen a few times. The chain carries TRBV4-2 and TRBJ2-1; 8 nucleotides line up with TRBD2. Germline CDR1 LGHNA, CDR2 YNFKEQ. Trimming took 0 bases from V and 3 from J; bases not matched to a gene: 7. The CDR3 has 17 amino acids. The CDR3 coding sequence is TGTGCCAGCAGCCAAGATTTGGCTAGCGGGTTCTACAATGAGCAGTTCTTC. Protein product: CASSQDLASGFYNEQFF.

This chain links TRBV6-1 with TRBJ1-6; D is ambiguous. With 5 bases removed from V and 7 bases from J, the gap between germline ends came to 15 bases. The CDR3 is 15 residues long. Germline lookup yields CDR1 MNHNS and CDR2 SASEGT. The CDR3, as DNA: TGTGCCAGCAGTCCCGATAAGGGCTCAAATTCACCCCTCCACTTT. It yields the protein CASSPDKGSNSPLHF.

V usage is TRBV12-3 or TRBV12-4 and J usage is TRBJ2-3, with D perhaps being TRBD1 or TRBD2 (6 bases each). The germline V and J ends were trimmed by 6 bases and 3 bases, with 13 bases remaining between them. The CDR3 totals 14 residues. Here the CDR3 reads CASREGGRTDTQYF. The CDR3 DNA sequence: TGTGCCAGCAGAGAAGGGGGGAGAACAGATACGCAGTATTTT.

The V and J genes are TRBV11-2 and TRBJ2-4, with D unresolved. CDR1 and CDR2 from the germline V gene are SGHAT and FQNNGV. V lost 7 bases and J 10 bases, leaving 11 bases between the germline ends. This CDR3 is built from 11 residues. This CDR3 reads CASTLGGIQYF. CDR3 in DNA: TGTGCCAGCACCTTGGGCGGAATTCAGTACTTC.

The chain employs TRBV18 and TRBJ2-7; D may match TRBD1 or TRBD2 (5 bases each). The V gene lost 2 bases and the J gene lost 9 bases, with 17 bases spanning the gap. Germline assignment: CDR1 KGHSH and CDR2 LQKENI. The CDR3 extends over 14 amino acids. The CDR3 loop is CASSPEGPSLAQYF. In DNA, the CDR3 is TGTGCCAGCTCACCAGAGGGACCGAGTTTAGCGCAGTACTTC.

A few counts support this clonotype. The chain employs TRBV14 and TRBJ2-7, with 10 bases that match TRBD1. Per germline, CDR1 SGHDN and CDR2 FVKESK. V lost 6 bases and J lost 2; bases outside the gene matches: 10. This CDR3 has 16 amino acids. The CDR3 DNA follows: TGTGCCAGCAGGGGACAGGGGAACGGATTACCCTACGAGCAGTACTTC. Its protein product is CASRGQGNGLPYEQYF.

The V call is TRBV5-5, the J call TRBJ2-5, with 7 bases identical to TRBD1. This CDR3 contains 14 residues. Germline-derived CDR1 and CDR2 are SGHKS and YYEKEE (reference sequence). The V and J ends lost 4 bases and 0 bases, in that order; junction bases with no gene match: 3. The CDR3 coding sequence is TGTGCCAGCAGCCCAGGGACAGACCAAGAGACCCAGTACTTC. This encodes CASSPGTDQETQYF. Filled out from reference TRBV5-5 and TRBJ2-5, the complete variable domain reads DAGVTQSPTHLIKTRGQQVTLRCSPISGHKSVSWYQQVLGQGPQFIFQYYEKEERGRGNFPDRFSARQFPNYSSELNVNALLLGDSALYLCASSPGTDQETQYFGPGTRLLVL.

The rearrangement uses TRBV30 and TRBJ2-3; D is perhaps TRBD2 (6 bases). With 7 bases removed from V and 9 bases from J, the gap between germline ends came to 17 bases. The CDR3 is 12 residues long. In germline, CDR1 is GTSNPN, CDR2 SVGIG (reference sequence). The CDR3 here is CASEGTGPTQYF. The CDR3 nucleotides are TGTGCCTCGGAGGGAACGGGCCCAACGCAGTATTTT.

The CDR3 DNA reads as TGTGCCAGCAGCGTAGGAGGGAGTAGGGCAGATACGCAGTATTTT. Residues: CASSVGGSRADTQYF. The rearrangement joins TRBV7-3 to TRBJ2-3, with a possible D match to TRBD2 (6 bases). Looked up from germline, CDR1 is SGHTA and CDR2 is FQGTGA. The CDR3 runs to 15 residues. Trimming pared 5 bases from V and 4 bases from J, leaving 16 bases between. The entire variable domain, with the rest obtained from reference TRBV7-3 and TRBJ2-3, is as follows: GAGVSQTPSNKVTEKGKYVELRCDPISGHTALYWYRQSLGQGPEFLIYFQGTGAADDSGLPNDRFFAVRPEGSVSTLKIQRTERGDSAVYLCASSVGGSRADTQYFGPGTRLTVL.

The sample holds a few counts of this clonotype. The CDR3 reads CASRGTSRRFYEQYF. Here the CDR3 DNA reads TGTGCCAGCAGGGGGACTAGCCGCCGCTTCTACGAGCAGTACTTC. The rearrangement joins TRBV2 to TRBJ2-7, with 9 bases fitting TRBD2. The CDR3 loop spans 15 amino acids. After removal of 6 bases from V and 3 bases from J, the junction contained 9 bases not matched to a gene. CDR1 and CDR2 from the germline V gene are SNHLY and FYNNEI.

This clonotype was picked up a small number of times. Written as DNA, the CDR3 is TGTGCCAGCAGCCCGCGGATTCAAAATGAAAAACTGTTTTTT. This sequence encodes CASSPRIQNEKLFF. This chain uses TRBV7-9 with TRBJ1-4; D unclear. The length of the CDR3 is 14 residues. Trimming cost V 5 bases and J 5 bases, with 12 bases left between them. Germline V CDR1 and CDR2: SEHNR, FQNEAQ (reference sequence).

This clonotype was seen a handful of times. The chain carries TRBV12-3 or TRBV12-4 and TRBJ2-3; 8 positions agree with TRBD2. There are 15 residues in the CDR3. The V gene end was trimmed by 3 bases and the J gene end by 2 bases; junction bases not matched to a gene: 4. The CDR3, as DNA: TGTGCCAGCAGTTTCGCGGGGGGTATCACAGATACGCAGTATTTT. Protein product: CASSFAGGITDTQYF.

The chain joins TRBV2 to TRBJ2-5; TRBD1 matches at 7 bases. The CDR3 runs 15 residues. Germline-derived CDR1 and CDR2 are SNHLY and FYNNEI. The J segment lost 4 bases and the V segment lost 10 bases, leaving 15 bases of the junction unmatched. CDR3 bases: TGTGCCACACAGGGGCGAAGGACCCCAAGAGAGACCCAGTACTTC. It is translated as CATQGRRTPRETQYF.